A single sample gave rise to the 11 T cell receptor beta chains below, sequenced in a study of blood T cells in healthy people across ages. Sample-barcoded 5' priming and a J-beta primer mix drove a second PCR of about 7 to 11 cycles. TCRdb re-analysed the 5' RACE reads in MiXCR, keeping a single row per CDR3 protein. Of around 1,800,000 distinct CDR3 sequences listed, 30% to 40% are singletons. What was sequenced was blood. The receptors were gathered from a human donor in good health.

The CDR3 loop reads CASSSTRGPQETQYF. The CDR3 DNA is TGTGCCAGCAGCTCCACCAGGGGGCCCCAGGAGACCCAGTACTTC. This chain uses TRBV11-2 with TRBJ2-5; 8 nucleotides line up with TRBD1. The CDR3 consists of 15 residues. Germline V gene lookup returns CDR1 SGHAT and CDR2 FQNNGV. The trim removed 4 bases at V and 5 bases at J, leaving 9 bases unmatched.

Only a few counts were recorded for this clonotype. The V and J genes are TRBV28 and TRBJ1-6; no reliable D call. Trimming cost V 5 bases and J 2 bases, with 10 bases left between them. Germline V gene lookup returns CDR1 MDHEN and CDR2 SYDVKM. The CDR3 is made up of 15 amino acids. The CDR3 sequence is CASSHDRAYNSPLHF. The CDR3 region has the DNA TGTGCCAGCAGTCACGACCGGGCCTATAATTCACCCCTCCACTTT.

This clonotype was recorded at least ten times. The chain recombines TRBV12-3 or TRBV12-4 with TRBJ2-5; no clear D. Trimming shortened V by 6 bases and J by 5 bases, and 10 bases separated the two germline ends. There are 12 residues in the CDR3. The DNA of the CDR3 is TGTGCCAGCAGCTTAACCGGGGAGACCCAGTACTTC. Amino acid sequence: CASSLTGETQYF.

Concerning this clonotype: An end of the junction does not agree with germline; a read error may underlie this. The chain is built from TRBV20-1 and TRBJ1-1, with TRBD1 matching over 7 bases. Germline V CDR1 and CDR2: DFQATT, SNEGSKA (reference sequence). The CDR3 spans 14 residues. The CDR3 nucleotides are TGCAGTACTAGAGACCAGGGACAGCACACTGAAGCTTTCTTT. This sequence encodes CSTRDQGQHTEAFF.

Regarding this clonotype: One end of the junction is discordant with germline, which a read error may explain. The J gene is TRBJ1-2, the V gene TRBV20-1; D not resolved. The CDR3 length is 13 residues. The germline V gene has CDR1 DFQATT and CDR2 SNEGSKA (reference sequence). The chain's CDR3 is CSARAVENYGYTF. CDR3 nucleotides: TGTAGTGCTAGGGCCGTCGAGAACTATGGCTACACCTTC.

The count of this clonotype is one. The DNA for the CDR3 is TGTGCCAGCAGCCAAGTCGACAGGGACTCCTACGAGCAGTACTTC. Translated, it gives CASSQVDRDSYEQYF. The chain combines TRBV14 with TRBJ2-7, with TRBD1 matching 7 bases. Germline CDR1 and CDR2: SGHDN and FVKESK. This CDR3 contains 15 residues. The junction had 3 bases not matched to a gene; V was cut back by 1 base and J by 0 bases. Supplemented by reference TRBV14 and TRBJ2-7, the full variable domain reads EAGVTQFPSHSVIEKGQTVTLRCDPISGHDNLYWYRRVMGKEIKFLLHFVKESKQDESGMPNNRFLAERTGGTYSTLKVQPAELEDSGVYFCASSQVDRDSYEQYFGPGTRLTVT.

This chain links TRBV29-1 with TRBJ1-2; D perhaps matches TRBD1 (5 bases). V gave up 5 bases and J gave up 5 bases, with 18 bases separating them. The germline V gene encodes CDR1 SQVTM and CDR2 ANQGSEA. CDR3 length: 14 amino acids. CDR3: CSVNQGGAGYGYTF. Written as DNA, the CDR3 is TGCAGCGTTAACCAAGGAGGGGCTGGATATGGCTACACCTTC.

This chain links TRBV2 with TRBJ1-1; D perhaps matches TRBD1 (5 bases). There are 13 residues in the CDR3. V was trimmed by 8 bases and J by 4 bases, leaving 14 bases between them. Per the germline V gene, CDR1 is SNHLY and CDR2 is FYNNEI. CDR3 loop: CASGQGVGTEAFF. CDR3 nucleotides: TGTGCCAGCGGCCAGGGCGTCGGCACTGAAGCTTTCTTT.

This clonotype turned up a few times. V usage is TRBV5-5 and J usage is TRBJ2-7, with a tentative D call TRBD2 (6 bases). The CDR3 is 16 amino acids. Per germline, CDR1 SGHKS and CDR2 YYEKEE (reference sequence). With 4 bases removed from V and 5 bases from J, the gap between germline ends came to 22 bases. The CDR3 DNA is TGTGCCAGCAGCCCCTCGTGGGGGGAAGGGGTGAACGAGCAGTACTTC. Amino acids: CASSPSWGEGVNEQYF. The full variable domain, its missing parts supplied by reference TRBV5-5 and TRBJ2-7, is DAGVTQSPTHLIKTRGQQVTLRCSPISGHKSVSWYQQVLGQGPQFIFQYYEKEERGRGNFPDRFSARQFPNYSSELNVNALLLGDSALYLCASSPSWGEGVNEQYFGPGTRLTVT.

Here the CDR3 reads CASSFNRDVEQYF. The CDR3, as DNA: TGTGCCAGCAGTTTTAACCGGGACGTTGAGCAGTACTTC. The chain recombines TRBV12-3 or TRBV12-4 with TRBJ2-5, with D possibly called TRBD1 or TRBD2 (5 bases each). This CDR3 is 13 amino acids long. The V end was cut by 3 bases, the J end by 11 bases, with 16 bases between.

The chain employs TRBV6-2 or TRBV6-3 and TRBJ1-6; 7 nucleotides line up with TRBD1. V was clipped by 8 bases and J by 5 bases; unmatched bases: 3. Germline lookup yields CDR1 MNHEY and CDR2 SVGEGT. The CDR3 runs to 13 residues. The CDR3 is CASRDRNNSPLHF. In DNA, the CDR3 is TGTGCCAGCCGGGACAGAAATAATTCACCCCTCCACTTT.